The following is a TCR beta chain sequence with its context. Its antigen is undetermined. Clones were read by immunoSEQ multiplex PCR, and TCRdb kept only the in-frame ones, dropping some. The sample has 80,000 or so clones, under 95% seen once. The data originate from a study of T cell responses to AZD1222 COVID-19 vaccine. Study observations and caveats: After two AZD1222 doses, spike-specific TCR breadth and depth rose versus day 0.

Germline V gene data show CDR1 as SGHNT and CDR2 as YENEEA. The CDR3 contains 15 residues. Unmatched junction bases numbered 3, after V lost 3 bases and J lost 4 bases. The genes are TRBV11-3 and TRBJ2-5, with 12 bases that match TRBD2. The sequenced sample was peripheral blood, obtained 28 days after the second AZD1222 dose. This TCR derives from an adult who received the AZD1222 COVID-19 vaccine. CDR3 coding DNA: TGTGCCAGCAGCTTCGGACTAGCGGGACTAGAGACCCAGTACTTC. Protein sequence: CASSFGLAGLETQYF.